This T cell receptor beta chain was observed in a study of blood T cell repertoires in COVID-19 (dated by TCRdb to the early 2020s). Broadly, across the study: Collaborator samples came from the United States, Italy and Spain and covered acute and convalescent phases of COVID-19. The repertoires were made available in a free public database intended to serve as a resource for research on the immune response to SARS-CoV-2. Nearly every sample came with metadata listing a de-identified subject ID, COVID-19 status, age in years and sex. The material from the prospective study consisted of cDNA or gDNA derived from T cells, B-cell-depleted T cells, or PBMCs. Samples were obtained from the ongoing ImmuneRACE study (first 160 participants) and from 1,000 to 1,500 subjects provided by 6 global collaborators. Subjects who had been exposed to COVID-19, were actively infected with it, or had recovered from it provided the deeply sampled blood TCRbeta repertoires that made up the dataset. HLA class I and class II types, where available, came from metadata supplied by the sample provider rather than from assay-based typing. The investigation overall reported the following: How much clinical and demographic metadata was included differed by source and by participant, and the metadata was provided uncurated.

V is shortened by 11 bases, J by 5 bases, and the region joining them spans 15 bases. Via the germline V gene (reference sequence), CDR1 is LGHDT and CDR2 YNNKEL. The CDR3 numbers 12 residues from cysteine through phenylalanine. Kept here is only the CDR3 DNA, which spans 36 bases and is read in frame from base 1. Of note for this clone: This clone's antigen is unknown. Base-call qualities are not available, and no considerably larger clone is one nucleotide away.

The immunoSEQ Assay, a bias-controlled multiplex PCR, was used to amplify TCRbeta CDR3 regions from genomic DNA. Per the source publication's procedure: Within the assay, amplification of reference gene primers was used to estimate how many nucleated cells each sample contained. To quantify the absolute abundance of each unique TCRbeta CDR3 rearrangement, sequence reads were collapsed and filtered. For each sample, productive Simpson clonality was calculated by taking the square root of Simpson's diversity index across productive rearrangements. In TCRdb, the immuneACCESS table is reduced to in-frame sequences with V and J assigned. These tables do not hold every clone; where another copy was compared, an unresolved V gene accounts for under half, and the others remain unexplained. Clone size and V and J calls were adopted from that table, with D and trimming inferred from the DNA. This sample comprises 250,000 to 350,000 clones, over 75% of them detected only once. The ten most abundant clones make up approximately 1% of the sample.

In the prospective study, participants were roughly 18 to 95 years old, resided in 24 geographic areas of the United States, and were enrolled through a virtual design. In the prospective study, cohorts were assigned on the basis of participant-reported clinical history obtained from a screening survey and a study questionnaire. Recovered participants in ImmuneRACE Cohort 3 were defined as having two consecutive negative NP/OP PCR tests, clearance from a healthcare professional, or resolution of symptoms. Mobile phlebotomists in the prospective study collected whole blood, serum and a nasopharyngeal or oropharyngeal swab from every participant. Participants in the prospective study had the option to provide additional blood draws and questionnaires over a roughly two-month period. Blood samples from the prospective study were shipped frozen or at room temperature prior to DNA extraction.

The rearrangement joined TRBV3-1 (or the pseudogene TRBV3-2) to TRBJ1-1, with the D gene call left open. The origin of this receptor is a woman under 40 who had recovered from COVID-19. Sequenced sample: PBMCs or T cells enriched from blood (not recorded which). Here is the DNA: TGTGCCGGCCTTTTGAGGGCTACTGAAGCTTTCTTT. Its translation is CAGLLRATEAFF.